This is a list of T cell receptor beta chains from one sample in a study of identical twins. TCRdb passed the 5' RACE reads through MiXCR, listing each CDR3 protein once. The sample holds hundreds of thousands of distinct CDR3 sequences, about 20% seen once. This sample also appeared in a second study, on T cells expressing NK-cell markers.

The sample taken for sequencing was PBMCs. The origin of the receptors is a woman in her late teens or twenties in good health. The CDR3 runs from the conserved cysteine through the conserved F or W. Fields, in order: V gene, clone size, D gene, J gene, CDR3 protein, CDR3 DNA. D genes are given only for firm matches. Only some rows state a clone size, as once, few, many or a class for expanded clones.

TRBV12-3/TRBV12-4	many	-	TRBJ2-1	CASSPGTPSSYNEQFF	TGTGCCAGCAGTCCCGGGACACCTAGCTCCTACAATGAGCAGTTCTTC
TRBV10-3	many	TRBD2	TRBJ2-1	CAGQPTAGGLSSYNEQFF	TGTGCCGGACAGCCAACAGCGGGGGGCCTGAGCTCCTACAATGAGCAGTTCTTC
TRBV7-2	-	-	TRBJ2-3	CASSSRDTDTQYF	TGTGCCAGCAGCTCGCGTGACACAGATACGCAGTATTTT
TRBV5-1	-	-	TRBJ2-5	CASSSVVGTQETQYF	TGCGCCAGCAGCTCTGTGGTAGGAACTCAAGAGACCCAGTACTTC
TRBV12-3/TRBV12-4	-	-	TRBJ2-1	CASSGAGGSWNEQFF	TGTGCCAGCAGCGGGGCAGGAGGGAGTTGGAATGAGCAGTTCTTC
TRBV12-3/TRBV12-4	-	TRBD2	TRBJ2-1	CASSFRLAGRGEQFF	TGTGCCAGCAGTTTCCGACTAGCGGGAAGGGGTGAGCAGTTCTTC
TRBV7-8	-	-	TRBJ2-4	CASSSLGPRGKNIQYF	TGTGCCAGCAGCTCCCTAGGACCCCGAGGCAAAAACATTCAGTACTTC
TRBV5-1	-	TRBD1	TRBJ2-1	CASSRGTAVYNEQFF	TGCGCCAGCAGCCGAGGGACAGCCGTCTACAATGAGCAGTTCTTC
TRBV7-9	-	-	TRBJ2-5	CASSYPPPLARATQYF	TGTGCCAGCAGTTATCCCCCCCCCCTGGCTAGGGCGACCCAGTACTTC
TRBV5-1	few	-	TRBJ1-1	CASSFGNANTEAFF	TGCGCCAGCAGCTTCGGAAATGCGAACACTGAAGCTTTCTTT
TRBV12-3/TRBV12-4	few	TRBD2	TRBJ2-7	CASRPLAGDSYEQYF	TGTGCCAGCAGACCACTAGCGGGGGACTCCTACGAGCAGTACTTC
TRBV7-3	-	-	TRBJ2-3	CASSLLQGGRGDTQYF	TGTGCCAGCAGCCTTCTTCAAGGAGGCCGGGGAGATACGCAGTATTTT
TRBV20-1	-	TRBD1	TRBJ1-2	CSARDWDSFGYTF	TGCAGTGCTAGAGATTGGGACAGTTTCGGCTACACCTTC
TRBV20-1	-	-	TRBJ2-7	CSAPRGVTYEQYF	TGCAGTGCTCCCCGCGGCGTAACCTACGAGCAGTACTTC
TRBV7-2	once	TRBD2	TRBJ2-1	CASSAIAGGPDEQFF	TGTGCCAGCAGCGCGATAGCGGGAGGGCCGGATGAGCAGTTCTTC
TRBV20-1	few	TRBD2	TRBJ2-7	CSASSELLAGVYEQYF	TGCAGTGCTAGTTCTGAATTACTAGCGGGAGTGTACGAGCAGTACTTC
TRBV5-1	few	-	TRBJ2-3	CASSLSPSSTDTQYF	TGCGCCAGCAGCTTAAGCCCCTCTAGCACAGATACGCAGTATTTT
TRBV12-3/TRBV12-4	-	-	TRBJ1-5	CASSFSPYQPQHF	TGTGCCAGCAGTTTCTCCCCTTATCAGCCCCAGCATTTT
TRBV20-1	few	-	TRBJ2-6	CSASMRGSSGANVLTF	TGCAGTGCTAGTATGAGGGGGTCTAGTGGGGCCAACGTCCTGACTTTC
TRBV20-1	few	-	TRBJ2-3	CSARRTRQGSDTQYF	TGCAGTGCTAGGAGGACTAGACAGGGGTCAGATACGCAGTATTTT
TRBV4-2	-	TRBD2	TRBJ2-3	CASSQESAAGGRRVTQYF	TGTGCCAGCAGCCAAGAGAGTGCGGCGGGGGGGCGACGTGTTACGCAGTATTTT
TRBV6-1	-	-	TRBJ2-3	CASKADGRTDTQYF	TGTGCCAGCAAGGCCGACGGACGCACAGATACGCAGTATTTT
TRBV20-1	few	TRBD2	TRBJ2-1	CSASRSGSPNEQFF	TGCAGTGCTAGTCGTAGCGGGAGCCCTAATGAGCAGTTCTTC
TRBV11-2	few	-	TRBJ2-7	CASSPWSGYEQYF	TGTGCCAGCAGCCCTTGGAGCGGATACGAGCAGTACTTC
TRBV28	few	TRBD1	TRBJ1-1	CASSRGTGAIEAFF	TGTGCCAGCAGCCGGGGGACAGGAGCTATTGAAGCTTTCTTT
TRBV5-1	-	TRBD1	TRBJ2-5	CASRSGGNQETQYF	TGCGCCAGCAGATCAGGGGGAAATCAAGAGACCCAGTACTTC
TRBV5-5	many	TRBD2	TRBJ2-1	CASSLSGSGIGEQFF	TGTGCCAGCAGCCTGAGTGGTAGCGGGATAGGTGAGCAGTTCTTC
TRBV20-1	few	-	TRBJ1-4	CSAEKGHGGKLFF	TGCAGTGCTGAGAAGGGGCACGGGGGAAAACTGTTTTTT
TRBV4-2	-	-	TRBJ2-2	CASSQAPGQPGELFF	TGTGCCAGCAGCCAAGCTCCTGGACAGCCCGGGGAGCTGTTTTTT
TRBV4-3	-	TRBD1	TRBJ2-1	CASSQRQGNEQFF	TGCGCCAGCAGCCAACGACAGGGCAATGAGCAGTTCTTC
TRBV5-8	few	-	TRBJ1-3	CASSLDSISGNTIYF	TGTGCCAGCAGCTTGGACAGCATCTCTGGAAACACCATATATTTT
TRBV7-9	-	-	TRBJ2-2	CASSLRLGEHTGELFF	TGTGCCAGCAGCTTACGTCTAGGGGAGCACACCGGGGAGCTGTTTTTT
TRBV7-9	-	-	TRBJ2-1	CASSLEVMYNEQFF	TGTGCCAGCAGCTTAGAGGTCATGTACAATGAGCAGTTCTTC
TRBV6-4	many	-	TRBJ2-3	CASSEGATDTQYF	TGTGCCAGCAGTGAGGGGGCGACAGATACGCAGTATTTT
TRBV20-1	few	-	TRBJ2-5	CSAIRDGFRETQYF	TGCAGCGCGATACGGGACGGATTTCGAGAGACCCAGTACTTC
TRBV5-1	few	-	TRBJ2-1	CASSLAVGSGFREQFF	TGCGCCAGCAGCTTGGCCGTGGGGTCGGGGTTTCGTGAGCAGTTCTTC
TRBV6-1	few	-	TRBJ2-2	CASSRFGHQNTGELFF	TGTGCCAGCAGCCGATTCGGGCACCAGAACACCGGGGAGCTGTTTTTT
TRBV7-2	few	-	TRBJ2-1	CASSAASVAEQFF	TGTGCCAGCAGCGCAGCCTCGGTGGCTGAGCAGTTCTTC
TRBV2	-	-	TRBJ1-5	CASRGSQLSNQPQHF	TGTGCCAGTCGGGGCTCCCAGCTTAGCAATCAGCCCCAGCATTTT
TRBV9	-	-	TRBJ2-1	CASSVASREYGEQFF	TGTGCCAGCAGCGTAGCGTCTAGGGAGTATGGGGAGCAGTTCTTC
TRBV20-1	-	TRBD2	TRBJ2-1	CSARRTSGSRYNEQFF	TGCAGTGCTAGACGTACTAGCGGGAGTAGATACAATGAGCAGTTCTTC
TRBV6-5	-	TRBD1	TRBJ2-1	CASSYPPQGADEQFF	TGTGCCAGCAGTTACCCCCCCCAGGGGGCTGATGAGCAGTTCTTC
TRBV30	-	-	TRBJ2-3	CAWRGVGDTQYF	TGTGCCTGGAGGGGGGTTGGAGATACGCAGTATTTT
TRBV20-1	-	TRBD1	TRBJ2-5	CSAAPGQGRQIQETQYF	TGCAGTGCTGCCCCGGGACAGGGGCGCCAAATCCAAGAGACCCAGTACTTC
TRBV25-1	few	TRBD1	TRBJ2-7	CASSRGVRQGFTMKQYF	TGTGCCAGCAGCAGGGGTGTGAGACAGGGCTTTACTATGAAGCAGTACTTC
TRBV14	few	-	TRBJ2-7	CASSPSLAGTYEQYF	TGTGCCAGCAGCCCCTCCCTCGCGGGGACATACGAGCAGTACTTC
TRBV18	-	-	TRBJ1-5	CASSLTNVPGQPQHF	TGTGCCAGCTCACTCACCAACGTCCCCGGTCAGCCCCAGCATTTT
TRBV20-1	-	-	TRBJ1-5	CSATDGAGDLPQHF	TGCAGTGCTACAGATGGGGCAGGGGATCTTCCCCAGCATTTT
TRBV20-1	once	TRBD2	TRBJ2-5	CSAIGLAGKETQYF	TGCAGTGCTATAGGGCTAGCGGGGAAAGAGACCCAGTACTTC
TRBV7-9	-	TRBD1	TRBJ2-5	CASMGTGWGQETQYF	TGTGCCAGCATGGGGACAGGATGGGGTCAAGAGACCCAGTACTTC
TRBV12-3/TRBV12-4	few	-	TRBJ1-2	CASRRDANYGYTF	TGTGCCAGCAGGAGGGATGCAAACTATGGCTACACCTTC
TRBV5-1	few	-	TRBJ2-6	CASSLRATSSGANVLTF	TGCGCCAGCAGCTTACGGGCCACGAGCTCTGGGGCCAACGTCCTGACTTTC
TRBV29-1	many	TRBD2	TRBJ2-3	CSVESGGDTQYF	TGCAGCGTTGAATCGGGAGGGGATACGCAGTATTTT